Below are 24 T cell receptor beta chains sequenced from a single sample in a study of a mutant IDH1 vaccine in newly diagnosed glioma. The method was immunoSEQ multiplex PCR; TCRdb's version includes in-frame clones alone and lacks a portion of them. Of some 95,000 clones in the sample, about four fifths were seen once. Indicated time point: baseline, week 1 (first vaccination visit). Treatment reported: pre-vaccination baseline after standard-of-care therapy. Here the sequenced sample was PBMCs, taken from a glioma patient treated with radiotherapy, temozolomide or both. All receptors come from a man between 35 and 55 years old with glioma.

The J gene is TRBJ2-1, the V gene TRBV19, with 10 bases matching TRBD2. Germline-derived CDR1 and CDR2 are LNHDA and SQIVND (reference sequence). The J segment lost 3 bases and the V segment lost 4 bases, leaving 6 bases of the junction unmatched. There are 16 residues in the CDR3. DNA of the CDR3: TGTGCCAGTAGTAAAATTACTAGCGGGGTCTACAATGAGCAGTTCTTC. Translated, it gives CASSKITSGVYNEQFF.

This rearrangement joins TRBV7-9 to TRBJ2-5; D is tentatively TRBD1 or TRBD2 (5 bases each). The germline V gene has CDR1 SEHNR and CDR2 FQNEAQ (reference sequence). The CDR3 totals 15 residues. The V end was cut by 0 bases, the J end by 7 bases, with 15 bases between. CDR3 sequence (DNA): TGTGCCAGCAGCTTAGCGCAGGGAAGGGACGGGACCCAGTACTTC. Its protein product is CASSLAQGRDGTQYF.

CDR3 sequence (DNA): TGCGCCAGCAGCCAAGATGAAGGGGCGCCCTACGAGCAGTACTTC. Encoded protein: CASSQDEGAPYEQYF. This chain joins TRBV4-3 and TRBJ2-7; perhaps TRBD1 as D (5 bases). The CDR3 extends over 15 amino acids. Per the germline V gene, CDR1 is LGHNA and CDR2 is YSLEER. The V end lost 0 bases, the J end lost 2 bases, and 11 bases lay between the germline ends.

The chain employs TRBV10-3 and TRBJ2-5, with TRBD2 identical over 11 bases. Germline V CDR1 and CDR2: ENHRY, SYGVKD. This CDR3 contains 15 residues. With 2 bases clipped from V and 5 bases from J, the junction kept 4 bases outside the gene matches. The CDR3 loop reads CAISEGPSGRETQYF. The CDR3 DNA is TGTGCCATCAGTGAGGGGCCTAGCGGGAGGGAGACCCAGTACTTC.

The chain has TRBV7-8 and TRBJ2-1; 16 bases are a match to TRBD2. With V trimmed by 5 bases and J by 7 bases, 20 bases remained unmatched. The CDR3 totals 21 residues. Germline assignment: CDR1 SGHVS and CDR2 FQNEAQ. The CDR3 sequence: CASSTPIQGTSGRAGANEQFF. As DNA, the CDR3 is TGTGCCAGCAGCACACCGATCCAAGGGACTAGCGGGAGGGCCGGGGCTAATGAGCAGTTCTTC.

The chain uses TRBV30 and TRBJ1-6, with 7 bases fitting TRBD1. There are 15 residues in the CDR3. The J segment lost 10 bases and the V segment lost 0 bases, leaving 9 bases of the junction unmatched. The germline CDR1 and CDR2 sequences are GTSNPN and SVGIG (reference sequence). Here the CDR3 DNA reads TGTGCCTGGAGTGTACTGGACAGGTTGACCTCACCCCTCCACTTT. Translation gives CAWSVLDRLTSPLHF.

This chain's CDR3 is CASILRASGRPSNTGELFF. The CDR3 DNA reads as TGCGCCAGCATCCTGAGGGCTAGCGGGAGGCCCTCGAACACCGGGGAGCTGTTTTTT. This sequence joins TRBV10-1 and TRBJ2-2; 11 positions agree with TRBD2. With 7 bases clipped from V and 0 bases from J, the junction kept 13 bases outside the gene matches. CDR1 and CDR2 from the germline V gene are WNHNN and SYGVQD (reference sequence). CDR3 length: 19 residues.

Here the CDR3 DNA reads TGTGCCAGCACCCCGGGACAGGGCCTAGGCTACACCTTC. This codes for CASTPGQGLGYTF. This sequence joins TRBV6-1 and TRBJ1-2, with 9 positions matching TRBD1. The germline V gene has CDR1 MNHNS and CDR2 SASEGT. The CDR3 has 13 amino acids. Losses at the gene ends were 7 bases for V and 8 bases for J; bases not matched to a gene: 8.

J is TRBJ2-4 and V is TRBV6-6; D possibly corresponds to TRBD1 (5 bases). Germline V gives CDR1 MNHNY, CDR2 SVGAGI (reference sequence). Trimming took 6 bases from V and 2 from J, leaving 17 bases between them. The CDR3 runs 16 residues. The CDR3 DNA follows: TGTGCCAGCAGAAAGGGGCCGCTCATACCCAAAAACATTCAGTACTTC. It yields the protein CASRKGPLIPKNIQYF.

The rearrangement uses TRBV27 and TRBJ2-7; TRBD2 agrees at 9 bases. V was clipped by 5 bases and J by 3 bases; unmatched bases: 8. The CDR3 length is 15 residues. CDR1 and CDR2 from the germline V gene are MNHEY and SMNVEV (reference sequence). CDR3 residues: CASSASSGIIYEQYF. The DNA of the CDR3 is TGTGCCAGCAGTGCGTCTAGCGGGATTATCTACGAGCAGTACTTC.

This clone was counted only a few times. V gene TRBV6-5 combines with J gene TRBJ2-6, with D unclear. V lost 4 bases and J lost 4, with 8 bases in between. There are 14 residues in the CDR3. Per germline, CDR1 MNHEY and CDR2 SVGAGI. The CDR3, as DNA: TGTGCCAGCAGTTTGGTAGGGGGGGCCAACGTCCTGACTTTC. It codes for CASSLVGGANVLTF.

The chain uses TRBV5-4 and TRBJ2-5, with 10 nucleotides matching TRBD2. The trim removed 3 bases at V and 1 base at J, leaving 6 bases unmatched. The CDR3 is 16 residues long. Germline V gene sequence: CDR1 SGHNT, CDR2 YYREEE (reference sequence). The CDR3 DNA reads TGTGCCAGCAGCTCGGGACTAGCGCTGCCCCAAGAGACCCAGTACTTC. Amino acid sequence: CASSSGLALPQETQYF.

The genes are TRBV6-7 and TRBJ2-7, with TRBD2 matching 8 bases. TRBV6-7 is an open reading frame whose function is uncertain. V trimming: 8 bases; J trimming: 7 bases; junction bases outside the gene matches: 19. CDR3 length equals 16 residues. As DNA, the CDR3 is TGTGCCAGCGGTAGGACTAGCTCCGCACCCCATCTGGAGCAGTACTTC. This sequence encodes CASGRTSSAPHLEQYF.

V usage is TRBV18 and J usage is TRBJ1-2; D call uncertain. CDR1 is KGHSH and CDR2 is LQKENI in the germline V gene. Trimming shortened V by 4 bases and J by 0 bases, and 6 bases separated the two germline ends. The CDR3 runs 13 residues. Here the CDR3 DNA reads TGTGCCAGCTCACTTTCTCCTAACTATGGCTACACCTTC. Residues: CASSLSPNYGYTF.

This chain joins TRBV4-3 and TRBJ2-7, with 11 bases aligning to TRBD1. Germline assignment: CDR1 LGHNA and CDR2 YSLEER. This CDR3 contains 16 residues. V lost 1 base to trimming and J lost 2 bases; unmatched junction nucleotides: 4. The CDR3 region has the DNA TGCGCCAGCAGCCAAGCGGGGGGACAGGGGGCCTACGAGCAGTACTTC. Protein sequence: CASSQAGGQGAYEQYF.

The gene calls are TRBV11-2 and TRBJ2-2, with D maybe TRBD2 (5 bases). There are 11 residues in the CDR3. Trimming left V 4 bases short and J 8 bases short, with 5 bases between. Germline CDR1 is SGHAT and CDR2 is FQNNGV. The DNA of the CDR3 is TGTGCCAGCAGCTGGACTGGGGAGCTGTTTTTT. Protein sequence: CASSWTGELFF.

The V and J genes are TRBV9 and TRBJ1-2, with a weak D call TRBD1 (5 bases). V lost 3 bases and J lost 3, with 9 bases in between. This CDR3 has 13 residues. Germline lookup yields CDR1 SGDLS and CDR2 YYNGEE. DNA of the CDR3: TGTGCCAGCAGCGAGACAGTAGACTATGGCTACACCTTC. Translated, it gives CASSETVDYGYTF.

The chain joins TRBV7-3 to TRBJ1-1; D remains unclear. Germline values: CDR1 SGHTA, CDR2 FQGTGA. There are 17 residues in the CDR3. Deletions cut 5 bases from V and 0 bases from J, with 19 bases between. CDR3 nucleotide sequence: TGTGCCAGCAGCCGTTCCGGGCCGCCTACTTTGAACACTGAAGCTTTCTTT. It translates to CASSRSGPPTLNTEAFF.

The chain employs TRBV7-2 and TRBJ1-5, with D possibly matching TRBD1 (5 bases). Germline CDR1 reads SGHTA; CDR2 reads FQGNSA. Trimming took off 5 bases at V and 2 bases at J, with 16 bases between the two ends. The CDR3 extends over 16 amino acids. The CDR3 coding sequence is TGTGCCAGCAGCGCCCTTAGCCGGGGCGGCAATCAGCCCCAGCATTTT. This sequence encodes CASSALSRGGNQPQHF.

The chain uses TRBV9 and TRBJ2-7; 11 nucleotides align to TRBD2. CDR1 and CDR2 (germline): SGDLS, YYNGEE. The CDR3 is 18 amino acids. Trimming took 0 bases from V and 0 from J; bases not matched to a gene: 8. This CDR3 reads CASSVGLAGPTLSYEQYF. The DNA of the CDR3 is TGTGCCAGCAGCGTAGGACTAGCGGGGCCGACCCTCTCCTACGAGCAGTACTTC.

The V gene is TRBV30, the J gene TRBJ2-7; 14 bases agree with TRBD2. The V gene's germline CDR1 is GTSNPN and CDR2 SVGIG (reference sequence). V was clipped by 1 base and J by 2 bases; unmatched bases: 10. The CDR3 is made up of 18 amino acids. This CDR3 is CAWSGGTSGSHRAYEQYF. CDR3 nucleotide sequence: TGTGCCTGGAGTGGGGGGACTAGCGGGAGTCATAGGGCCTACGAGCAGTACTTC.

This sequence joins TRBV18 and TRBJ1-1, with TRBD1 identical over 8 bases. The germline gives CDR1 KGHSH, CDR2 LQKENI. This CDR3 has 16 residues. Trimming removed 4 bases from V and 7 bases from J; junction bases left unmatched: 14. The CDR3 spells CASSRDMTGERIEAFF. CDR3 nucleotide sequence: TGTGCCAGCTCACGAGACATGACAGGGGAAAGGATTGAAGCTTTCTTT.

The chain combines TRBV30 with TRBJ2-4; TRBD1 matches 8 bases. The CDR3 loop spans 18 amino acids. Germline lookup yields CDR1 GTSNPN and CDR2 SVGIG (reference sequence). Trimming removed 2 bases from V and 0 bases from J; junction bases left unmatched: 12. The CDR3 DNA follows: TGTGCCTGGAGTTTCAAAACGACAGGGGTTTTAGCCAAAAACATTCAGTACTTC. It is translated as CAWSFKTTGVLAKNIQYF. The whole variable domain, filled in from reference TRBV30 and TRBJ2-4, reads SQTIHQWPATLVQPVGSPLSLECTVEGTSNPNLYWYRQAAGRGLQLLFYSVGIGQISSEVPQNLSASRPQDRQFILSSKKLLLSDSGFYLCAWSFKTTGVLAKNIQYFGAGTRLSVL.

The V gene is TRBV4-2, the J gene TRBJ1-1; D not certain. Germline assignment: CDR1 LGHNA and CDR2 YNFKEQ. With 3 bases removed from V and 1 base from J, the gap between germline ends came to 12 bases. This CDR3 has 15 amino acids. The CDR3 spells CASSHEGLENTEAFF. The CDR3 DNA reads TGTGCCAGCAGCCACGAGGGCCTGGAGAACACTGAAGCTTTCTTT.